The T cell receptor beta chain under discussion was sequenced for a study of shared clonotypes between healthy human individuals. Overall study: Ranging from 18 to 49 in age, donors were a couple of women and a few men. CD4 naive cells filled three plates per donor, CD4 memory three, CD8 naive two and CD8 memory one. Whole-study results and caveats: Sampling involved blood alone; tissue repertoires likely differ. Between a few donors, naive CD4 clonotypes were shared at a level of about 5%.

The CDR3 has 18 amino acids. The V end was cut by 4 bases, the J end by 2 bases, with 21 bases between. Germline CDR1 reads SGHRS; CDR2 reads YFSETQ. For this clone: Its specificity is not known.

The assay was immunoSEQ multiplex PCR, and TCRdb's table has in-frame clones only and misses some. The table lists 1,500,000 or so clones, about 98.5% of them singletons. The sequencing sample was made of naive CD4+ T cells sorted from blood. Subset here: CD45RA+ positively selected. The receptor comes from a man aged 30 to 39 in good health. V usage is TRBV5-1 and J usage is TRBJ1-4; a weak D match, TRBD1 (6 bases). The CDR3 DNA reads TGCGCCAGCAGCCTAAGACCCCACAGGGTTGGCACTAATGAAAAACTGTTTTTT. It translates to CASSLRPHRVGTNEKLFF.